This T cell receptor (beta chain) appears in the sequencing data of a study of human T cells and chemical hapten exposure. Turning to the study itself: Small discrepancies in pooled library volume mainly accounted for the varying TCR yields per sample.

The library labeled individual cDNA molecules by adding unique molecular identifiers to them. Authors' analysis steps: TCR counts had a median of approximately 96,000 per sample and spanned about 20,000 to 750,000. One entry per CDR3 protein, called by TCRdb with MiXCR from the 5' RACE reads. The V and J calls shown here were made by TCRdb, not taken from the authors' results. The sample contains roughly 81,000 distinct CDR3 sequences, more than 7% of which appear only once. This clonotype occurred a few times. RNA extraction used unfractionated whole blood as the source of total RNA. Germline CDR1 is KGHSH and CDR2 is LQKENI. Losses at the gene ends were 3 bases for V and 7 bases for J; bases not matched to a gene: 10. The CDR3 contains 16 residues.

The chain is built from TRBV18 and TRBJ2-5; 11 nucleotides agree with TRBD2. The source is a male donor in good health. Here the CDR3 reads CASSPDELAGVRTQYF. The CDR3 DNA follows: TGTGCCAGCTCACCCGACGAACTAGCGGGGGTTAGGACCCAGTACTTC.